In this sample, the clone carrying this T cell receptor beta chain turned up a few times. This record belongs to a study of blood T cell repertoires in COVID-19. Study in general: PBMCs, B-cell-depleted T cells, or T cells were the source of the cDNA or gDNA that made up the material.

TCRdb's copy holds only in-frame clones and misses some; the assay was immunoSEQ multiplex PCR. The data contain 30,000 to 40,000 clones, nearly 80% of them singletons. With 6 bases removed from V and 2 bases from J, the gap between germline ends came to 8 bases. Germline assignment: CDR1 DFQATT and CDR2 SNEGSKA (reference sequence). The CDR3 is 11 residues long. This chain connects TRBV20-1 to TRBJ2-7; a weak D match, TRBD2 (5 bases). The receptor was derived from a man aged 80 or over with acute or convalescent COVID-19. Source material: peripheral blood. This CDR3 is CSARDPYEQYF. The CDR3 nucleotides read TGCAGTGCACGGGATCCCTACGAGCAGTACTTC.